This entry lists 8 T cell receptor beta chains sequenced from one sample in a study of control samples from healthy donors and cancer patients. Here immunoSEQ multiplex PCR was the method, and the copy in TCRdb shows in-frame clones only, minus some. The data hold around 70,000 clones, with about 94% observed a single time. The source material was blood. The receptor source for this set is a woman in her 30s in good health.

The chain couples TRBV5-1 to TRBJ1-3; possible D gene TRBD1, 6 bases. The CDR3 runs to 15 residues. Germline CDR1 is SGHRS and CDR2 is YFSETQ. V gave up 4 bases and J gave up 8 bases, with 19 bases separating them. CDR3 sequence (DNA): TGCGCCAGCAGCCGGGACCAGGGGTTAGGAGACACCATATATTTT. Protein: CASSRDQGLGDTIYF.

V and J are TRBV30 and TRBJ1-3; 8 positions agree with TRBD1. V was clipped by 3 bases and J by 5 bases; unmatched bases: 6. The CDR3 contains 14 residues. Looked up from germline, CDR1 is GTSNPN and CDR2 is SVGIG (reference sequence). The CDR3 protein is CAWRGRQGRNTIYF. Here the CDR3 DNA reads TGTGCCTGGAGGGGTCGACAGGGGAGAAACACCATATATTTT.

This chain uses TRBV14 with TRBJ1-4; 11 nucleotides line up with TRBD1. The CDR3 sequence is 16 residues long. J was trimmed by 5 bases and V by 4 bases; bases with no gene match: 6. Germline assignment: CDR1 SGHDN and CDR2 FVKESK. The CDR3 DNA reads TGTGCCAGCAGCCCCCGGGACAGGGGGTCAAATGAAAAACTGTTTTTT. This codes for CASSPRDRGSNEKLFF.

The rearrangement links TRBV19 to TRBJ2-3; 8 nucleotides line up with TRBD1. The J segment lost 4 bases and the V segment lost 4 bases, leaving 4 bases of the junction unmatched. Germline CDR1 LNHDA, CDR2 SQIVND (reference sequence). The CDR3 extends over 14 amino acids. CDR3 in DNA: TGTGCCAGTAGTACAGGGGGCGGTGCAGATACGCAGTATTTT. Protein product: CASSTGGGADTQYF.

V and J are TRBV5-1 and TRBJ1-1, with D possibly TRBD1 on 5 matching bases. Looked up from germline, CDR1 is SGHRS and CDR2 is YFSETQ. The V and J ends lost 0 bases and 4 bases respectively, with 10 bases between them. The CDR3 length is 14 residues. The CDR3 loop reads CASSLEGPGTEAFF. CDR3 in DNA: TGCGCCAGCAGCTTGGAGGGGCCGGGCACTGAAGCTTTCTTT.

The rearrangement uses TRBV7-9 and TRBJ1-1, with D uncertain. V dropped 5 bases and J dropped 1 base, with 14 bases sitting between them. The CDR3 totals 15 residues. The germline V gene encodes CDR1 SEHNR and CDR2 FQNEAQ (reference sequence). The CDR3 is CASSPRFGRNTEAFF. For the CDR3, the DNA is TGTGCCAGCAGCCCCCGGTTCGGTAGGAACACTGAAGCTTTCTTT.

The V and J genes are TRBV4-1 and TRBJ1-1; no clear D. Germline CDR1 is MGHRA and CDR2 is YSYEKL. This CDR3 comprises 12 residues. V dropped 2 bases and J dropped 8 bases, with 9 bases sitting between them. The DNA for the CDR3 is TGCGCCAGCAGCCAAACTAAAACCGAAGCTTTCTTT. Translation gives CASSQTKTEAFF.

As regards this clone: One junction end does not reproduce the germline sequence, and a read error may be involved. V and J are TRBV5-1 and TRBJ2-5; D gene unclear. The germline V gene has CDR1 SGHRS and CDR2 YFSETQ. This CDR3 contains 15 residues. CDR3 DNA: TGCGCCAGCAGCTTGATGGACCCTAACCAGGAGACCCAGTACTTC. It yields the protein CASSLMDPNQETQYF.